This paragraph reports one T cell receptor beta chain. Some clones are missing from TCRdb's copy, which holds only in-frame ones; the method was immunoSEQ multiplex PCR. The data show some 70,000 clones, around nine tenths seen once. This sample is drawn from a study of OX40 agonist ivuxolimab in advanced cancers. Per germline, CDR1 SNHLY and CDR2 FYNNEI. There are 13 residues in the CDR3. The V gene lost 1 base and the J gene lost 7 bases, with 10 bases spanning the gap. The material sequenced was CD4+ or CD8+ T cells sorted from blood, taken in a trial of the OX40 agonist ivuxolimab. The V call is TRBV2, the J call TRBJ2-5; D may be TRBD1 (5 bases). This clonotype was sampled from an adult with an advanced solid tumor such as melanoma, head and neck, liver or kidney cancer. CDR3 coding DNA: TGTGCCAGCAGTGAAGGACAGATCGTGACCCAGTACTTC. Protein sequence: CASSEGQIVTQYF.